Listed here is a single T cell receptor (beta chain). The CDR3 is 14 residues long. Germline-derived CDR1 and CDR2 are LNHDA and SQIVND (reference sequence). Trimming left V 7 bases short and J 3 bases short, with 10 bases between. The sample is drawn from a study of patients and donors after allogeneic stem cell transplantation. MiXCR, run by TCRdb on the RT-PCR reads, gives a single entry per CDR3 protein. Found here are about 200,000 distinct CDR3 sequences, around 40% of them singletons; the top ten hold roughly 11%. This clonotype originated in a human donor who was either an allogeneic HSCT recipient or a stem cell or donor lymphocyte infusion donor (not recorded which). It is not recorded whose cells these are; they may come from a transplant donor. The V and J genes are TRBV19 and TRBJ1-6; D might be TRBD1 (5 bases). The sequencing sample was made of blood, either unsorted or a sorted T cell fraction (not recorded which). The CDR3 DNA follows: TGTGCCAGTACTGGGACGGGCTATAATTCACCCCTCCACTTT. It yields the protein CASTGTGYNSPLHF.